The 29 T cell receptor beta chains listed next were all sequenced from one sample in a study of blood T cell repertoires in COVID-19. The repertoire was sequenced with immunoSEQ multiplex PCR; TCRdb's copy has only in-frame clones and lacks some. In the table there are approximately 60,000 clones, 85% to 90% of which are singletons. Sequenced sample: peripheral blood. The receptors were gathered from a man aged 50-59 years with active COVID-19.

This clone has just a few counts. The chain couples TRBV2 to TRBJ2-2, with TRBD1 matching 7 bases. The germline V gene encodes CDR1 SNHLY and CDR2 FYNNEI. The CDR3 is 16 amino acids. The V segment lost 4 bases and the J segment 4 bases; nucleotides outside the gene matches: 9. In nucleotides, the CDR3 is TGTGCCAGCAGTGCCCTGGGACAGACCCCCACCGGGGAGCTGTTTTTT. This codes for CASSALGQTPTGELFF.

This chain joins TRBV9 and TRBJ2-1, with 9 bases fitting TRBD2. The V gene end was trimmed by 3 bases and the J gene end by 0 bases; junction bases not matched to a gene: 4. Germline V gene lookup returns CDR1 SGDLS and CDR2 YYNGEE. This CDR3 comprises 16 residues. CDR3: CASSDHSGSSYNEQFF. In DNA, the CDR3 is TGTGCCAGCAGCGACCATAGCGGGAGCTCCTACAATGAGCAGTTCTTC.

The chain combines TRBV7-6 with TRBJ2-1; TRBD2 matches 7 bases. The V gene's germline CDR1 is SGHVS and CDR2 FNYEAQ. J was trimmed by 5 bases and V by 1 base; bases with no gene match: 11. There are 17 residues in the CDR3. The CDR3 loop reads CASSLGKTSRIDNEQFF. The CDR3 coding sequence is TGTGCCAGCAGCTTAGGCAAGACTAGCCGAATTGACAATGAGCAGTTCTTC.

V is TRBV7-2 and J is TRBJ2-7; 7 bases match TRBD2. The CDR3 sequence is 12 residues long. Trimming removed 5 bases from V and 9 bases from J; junction bases left unmatched: 7. Germline CDR1 reads SGHTA; CDR2 reads FQGNSA. The CDR3 nucleotides read TGTGCCAGCAGCCGGACCCGGGAGGTGCAGTACTTC. This sequence encodes CASSRTREVQYF.

The gene calls are TRBV4-1 and TRBJ2-5; 12 nucleotides agree with TRBD2. CDR1 is MGHRA and CDR2 is YSYEKL in the germline V gene. This CDR3 is 16 amino acids long. Trimming cost V 1 base and J 2 bases; bases outside gene matches: 2. The CDR3 DNA reads TGCGCCAGCAGCCAAGGAACTAGCGGGGGGCAAGAGACCCAGTACTTC. Protein sequence: CASSQGTSGGQETQYF.

This chain links TRBV18 with TRBJ1-2; 7 nucleotides agree with TRBD1. The CDR3 has 14 residues. Unmatched junction bases numbered 7, after V lost 5 bases and J lost 4 bases. The germline gives CDR1 KGHSH, CDR2 LQKENI. The CDR3 is CASSERGQSYGYTF. The CDR3 nucleotides read TGTGCCAGCTCAGAAAGGGGACAGTCCTATGGCTACACCTTC.

V is TRBV5-5 and J is TRBJ1-5, with D perhaps TRBD1 (6 bases). CDR1 SGHKS and CDR2 YYEKEE come from the germline V gene (reference sequence). Trimming pared 2 bases from V and 6 bases from J, leaving 15 bases between. The CDR3 is 15 amino acids. The DNA for the CDR3 is TGTGCCAGCAGCTTTGGGGGCGCGGTTAGTCAGCCCCAGCATTTT. Translating it yields CASSFGGAVSQPQHF.

This chain links TRBV6-5 with TRBJ2-7; TRBD2 agrees at 8 bases. CDR3 length equals 14 residues. Germline loops: CDR1 MNHEY, CDR2 SVGAGI. With V trimmed by 2 bases and J by 2 bases, 2 bases remained unmatched. The CDR3 DNA is TGTGCCAGCAGTTACGGTAGCGGGGCCTACGAGCAGTACTTC. Amino acids: CASSYGSGAYEQYF.

The chain carries TRBV19 and TRBJ2-7; TRBD1 matches 7 bases. V lost 5 bases and J lost 2; bases outside the gene matches: 3. From germline, CDR1 is LNHDA and CDR2 SQIVND (reference sequence). The CDR3 extends over 13 amino acids. CDR3 DNA sequence: TGTGCCAGTAGTGTTGGACAGGCCTACGAGCAGTACTTC. This codes for CASSVGQAYEQYF.

The V and J genes are TRBV7-6 and TRBJ1-6; no clear D gene. With 1 base removed from V and 7 bases from J, the gap between germline ends came to 8 bases. The CDR3 contains 14 residues. Germline V lookup: CDR1 SGHVS, CDR2 FNYEAQ. The CDR3 coding sequence is TGTGCCAGCAGCTTAGACAGAGAGAATTCACCCCTCCACTTT. Its protein product is CASSLDRENSPLHF.

This chain links TRBV7-3 with TRBJ2-1; TRBD1 agrees at 9 bases. The trim removed 3 bases at V and 8 bases at J, leaving 8 bases unmatched. The CDR3 runs to 15 residues. The germline CDR1 and CDR2 sequences are SGHTA and FQGTGA. This CDR3 reads CASSLAGTGWDEQFF. The CDR3 DNA reads TGTGCCAGCAGCTTGGCCGGGACAGGGTGGGATGAGCAGTTCTTC.

The chain has TRBV12-3 or TRBV12-4 and TRBJ2-1; D remains ambiguous. Trimming removed 3 bases at V and 6 bases at J, with 6 bases between. This CDR3 spans 12 amino acids. The CDR3 coding sequence is TGTGCCAGCAGTTTTACAGTCAATGAGCAGTTCTTC. Amino acid sequence: CASSFTVNEQFF.

The J gene is TRBJ2-5, the V gene TRBV5-1; a weak D match, TRBD2 (5 bases). Germline V lookup: CDR1 SGHRS, CDR2 YFSETQ. V lost 0 bases and J lost 5, with 17 bases in between. The CDR3 has 16 amino acids. The CDR3 nucleotides read TGCGCCAGCAGCTTGGATGCGTGGCTAGCCCGGGAGACCCAGTACTTC. The encoded protein is CASSLDAWLARETQYF. The complete variable domain, with remaining parts taken from reference TRBV5-1 and TRBJ2-5, reads KAGVTQTPRYLIKTRGQQVTLSCSPISGHRSVSWYQQTPGQGLQFLFEYFSETQRNKGNFPGRFSGRQFSNSRSEMNVSTLELGDSALYLCASSLDAWLARETQYFGPGTRLLVL.

The chain couples TRBV27 to TRBJ2-5; the D gene is possibly TRBD2 (6 bases). The CDR3 spans 12 residues. The V and J ends lost 4 bases and 7 bases respectively, with 10 bases between them. The germline gives CDR1 MNHEY, CDR2 SMNVEV (reference sequence). The CDR3 here is CASSSSGGTQYF. CDR3 in DNA: TGTGCCAGCAGTTCTTCCGGGGGGACCCAGTACTTC.

This sequence joins TRBV27 and TRBJ2-7; the match to TRBD2 covers 13 bases. The CDR3 is 16 residues long. Looked up from germline, CDR1 is MNHEY and CDR2 is SMNVEV (reference sequence). V lost 5 bases to trimming and J lost 0 bases; unmatched junction nucleotides: 4. The CDR3 DNA reads TGTGCCAGCAGTGAAACTAGCGGGAGGGCCTCCTACGAGCAGTACTTC. Translating gives CASSETSGRASYEQYF.

V and J are TRBV7-6 and TRBJ1-1; TRBD1 matches at 7 bases. The CDR3 length is 15 residues. The germline gives CDR1 SGHVS, CDR2 FNYEAQ. The junction had 3 bases not matched to a gene; V was cut back by 1 base and J by 1 base. CDR3 sequence (DNA): TGTGCCAGCAGCTTAGGGACAGGATCGAACACTGAAGCTTTCTTT. It translates to CASSLGTGSNTEAFF.

The chain has TRBV4-3 and TRBJ1-4; D possibly corresponds to TRBD1 (6 bases). This CDR3 is built from 14 residues. Trimming removed 0 bases at V and 8 bases at J, with 10 bases between. CDR1 is LGHNA, CDR2 YSLEER, per germline. The CDR3 protein is CASSQEGGGEKLFF. DNA of the CDR3: TGCGCCAGCAGCCAAGAAGGGGGGGGAGAAAAACTGTTTTTT.

The chain combines TRBV6-5 with TRBJ1-2, with 7 bases fitting TRBD1. J was trimmed by 3 bases and V by 7 bases; bases with no gene match: 8. Germline CDR1 MNHEY, CDR2 SVGAGI. This CDR3 comprises 14 residues. The CDR3 reads CASTRQGHDYGYTF. In nucleotides, the CDR3 is TGTGCCAGCACTAGACAGGGTCATGACTATGGCTACACCTTC.

This clone was seen only a few times. The CDR3 protein is CASSAHSRGGASPLHF. The CDR3 DNA follows: TGTGCCAGTAGTGCCCACTCTCGCGGGGGCGCTTCACCCCTCCACTTT. The chain joins TRBV19 to TRBJ1-6, with TRBD1 as a possible D gene (6 bases). CDR3 length: 16 amino acids. Deletions cut 5 bases from V and 9 bases from J, with 20 bases between. Germline loops: CDR1 LNHDA, CDR2 SQIVND (reference sequence).

The V call is TRBV5-4, the J call TRBJ2-5, with 7 positions matching TRBD1. Germline loops: CDR1 SGHNT, CDR2 YYREEE (reference sequence). Unmatched junction bases numbered 6, after V lost 5 bases and J lost 5 bases. The CDR3 is 13 amino acids. CDR3 in DNA: TGTGCCAGCAGGCTAAGACAGGGTGAGACCCAGTACTTC. It translates to CASRLRQGETQYF.

The rearrangement joins TRBV25-1 to TRBJ2-3; 10 nucleotides agree with TRBD2. Looked up from germline, CDR1 is MGHDK and CDR2 is SYGVNS. CDR3 length: 16 residues. The V segment lost 6 bases and the J segment 8 bases; nucleotides outside the gene matches: 14. The CDR3 is CASSALVAGGKGTQYF. Here the CDR3 DNA reads TGTGCCAGCAGCGCTCTCGTAGCGGGAGGTAAGGGTACGCAGTATTTT.

The J gene is TRBJ1-2, the V gene TRBV19; TRBD1 matches 8 bases. This CDR3 contains 13 residues. V shed 8 bases and J 2 bases; nucleotides not matched to a gene: 4. Germline-derived CDR1 and CDR2 are LNHDA and SQIVND (reference sequence). DNA for the CDR3: TGTGCCAGTTGCCGGGACAGGAACTATGGCTACACCTTC. This gives the protein CASCRDRNYGYTF.

The rearrangement joins TRBV11-2 to TRBJ2-3; D may be TRBD2 (5 bases). The CDR3 is 17 amino acids. Germline CDR1 reads SGHAT; CDR2 reads FQNNGV. V was cut by 0 bases and J by 2 bases, with 15 bases left in between. The CDR3 DNA follows: TGTGCCAGCAGCTTAGATCCCGTGCGGGCCTACACAGATACGCAGTATTTT. Its translation is CASSLDPVRAYTDTQYF.

A note on this clone: Compared with germline, one end of the junction differs, possibly owing to a read error. V is TRBV6-5 and J is TRBJ1-5; D not certain. Germline CDR1 is MNHEY and CDR2 is SVGAGI. CDR3 length: 13 residues. The CDR3 loop reads CASSDSPDQPQHF. The CDR3 nucleotides read TGTGCCAGCAGTGACTCGCCGGATCAGCCCCAGCATTTT.

The chain links TRBV2 to TRBJ1-5; maybe TRBD1 (6 bases). Trimming shortened V by 4 bases and J by 5 bases, and 9 bases separated the two germline ends. CDR3 length equals 13 residues. Germline CDR1 reads SNHLY; CDR2 reads FYNNEI. The CDR3 nucleotides read TGTGCCAGCAGTGTTTACAGGGATCAGCCCCAGCATTTT. Its translation: CASSVYRDQPQHF.

This chain joins TRBV5-1 and TRBJ2-7; the match to TRBD2 covers 10 bases. The CDR3 totals 14 residues. Unmatched junction bases numbered 5, after V lost 4 bases and J lost 4 bases. CDR1 and CDR2 (germline): SGHRS, YFSETQ. The CDR3 coding sequence is TGCGCCAGCAGCGCCGGACTAGCGGATTACGAGCAGTACTTC. It yields the protein CASSAGLADYEQYF.

This clone was observed a handful of times. The chain joins TRBV18 to TRBJ2-2; 10 bases map to TRBD1. CDR1 is KGHSH, CDR2 LQKENI, per germline. V was pared by 6 bases and J by 0 bases, with 4 bases of the junction left unmatched. CDR3 size: 16 residues. Written as DNA, the CDR3 is TGTGCCAGCTCCCGCGACAGGGGGCCGAACACCGGGGAGCTGTTTTTT. Its translation: CASSRDRGPNTGELFF. The whole variable domain, filled in from reference TRBV18 and TRBJ2-2, reads NAGVMQNPRHLVRRRGQEARLRCSPMKGHSHVYWYRQLPEEGLKFMVYLQKENIIDESGMPKERFSAEFPKEGPSILRIQQVVRGDSAAYFCASSRDRGPNTGELFFGEGSRLTVL.

This rearrangement joins TRBV18 to TRBJ1-1; 8 bases are a match to TRBD1. The V gene's germline CDR1 is KGHSH and CDR2 LQKENI. This CDR3 is built from 13 residues. Trimming took 8 bases from V and 7 from J; bases not matched to a gene: 9. The CDR3 DNA is TGTGCCAGCCTCCGGGGACAGGCCCGTGAAGCTTTCTTT. This codes for CASLRGQAREAFF.

In its sample, this clone was seen once. This chain uses TRBV28 with TRBJ2-7, with D perhaps TRBD2 (6 bases). V lost 4 bases, J lost 0 bases, and 13 bases lay in between. Germline V lookup: CDR1 MDHEN, CDR2 SYDVKM. This CDR3 region has 15 residues. For the CDR3, the DNA is TGTGCCAGCAGTTCCGCCGGGACTTACTCCTACGAGCAGTACTTC. Translation gives CASSSAGTYSYEQYF.